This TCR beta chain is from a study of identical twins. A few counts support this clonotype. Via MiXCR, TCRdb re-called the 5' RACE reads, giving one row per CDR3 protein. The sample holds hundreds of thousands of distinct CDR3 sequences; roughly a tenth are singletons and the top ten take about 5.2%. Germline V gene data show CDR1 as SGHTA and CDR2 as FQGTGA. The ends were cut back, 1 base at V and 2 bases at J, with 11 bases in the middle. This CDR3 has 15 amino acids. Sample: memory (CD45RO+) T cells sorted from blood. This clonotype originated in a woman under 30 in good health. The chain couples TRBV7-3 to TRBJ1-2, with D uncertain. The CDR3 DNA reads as TGTGCCAGCAGCTTAAGCGGCGTCCTCAACTATGGCTACACCTTC. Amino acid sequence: CASSLSGVLNYGYTF.